The 22 T cell receptor beta chains presented below share a single source sample, sequenced in a study of shared clonotypes between healthy human individuals. The assay was immunoSEQ multiplex PCR, and TCRdb's table has in-frame clones only and misses some. The data show fewer than 2.5 million clones, 93% seen once. Material for sequencing was naive CD4+ T cells from PBMCs. The subset here: CD45RA+ positively selected. These receptors came from a young man in good health. Some clones in this sample may be carry-over from other donors' samples.

The V call is TRBV4-1, the J call TRBJ2-1; TRBD2 matches 11 bases. The CDR3 length is 15 residues. With V trimmed by 1 base and J by 7 bases, 3 bases remained unmatched. Looked up from germline, CDR1 is MGHRA and CDR2 is YSYEKL. The CDR3 sequence is CASSQGLAGKNEQFF. For the CDR3, the DNA is TGCGCCAGCAGCCAAGGACTAGCGGGGAAGAATGAGCAGTTCTTC.

The chain employs TRBV11-3 and TRBJ2-3; 8 positions agree with TRBD1. CDR1 and CDR2 from the germline V gene are SGHNT and YENEEA. J lost 6 bases, V lost 1 base, and 6 bases had no gene match. The CDR3 spans 15 residues. CDR3 bases: TGTGCCAGCAGCTTAGGCCCAGGGGGCGCGGATACGCAGTATTTT. This codes for CASSLGPGGADTQYF.

The chain uses TRBV19 and TRBJ2-7, with 7 bases fitting TRBD1. Trimming cost V 5 bases and J 2 bases; bases outside gene matches: 6. The length of the CDR3 is 14 residues. Per the germline V gene, CDR1 is LNHDA and CDR2 is SQIVND (reference sequence). This CDR3 is CASSARTGAYEQYF. CDR3 sequence (DNA): TGTGCCAGTAGTGCCCGGACAGGAGCCTACGAGCAGTACTTC. The variable domain in full, with the rest retrieved from reference TRBV19 and TRBJ2-7, is DGGITQSPKYLFRKEGQNVTLSCEQNLNHDAMYWYRQDPGQGLRLIYYSQIVNDFQKGDIAEGYSVSREKKESFPLTVTSAQKNPTAFYLCASSARTGAYEQYFGPGTRLTVT.

This clone was picked up one time. The J gene is TRBJ1-4, the V gene TRBV5-1; no clear D gene. This CDR3 comprises 15 residues. Germline CDR1 SGHRS, CDR2 YFSETQ. Trimming removed 2 bases from V and 8 bases from J, with 16 bases in between. The CDR3 bases are TGCGCCAGCAGCTTTGCAAGGAATGGTGAAGAAAAACTGTTTTTT. Translated, it gives CASSFARNGEEKLFF.

The J gene is TRBJ1-6, the V gene TRBV10-1; D is undetermined. Germline V gives CDR1 WNHNN, CDR2 SYGVQD (reference sequence). V was pared by 6 bases and J by 7 bases, with 13 bases between. The CDR3 is 14 residues long. The chain's CDR3 is CASSQETLNSPLHF. CDR3 in DNA: TGCGCCAGCAGCCAAGAAACCCTCAATTCACCCCTCCACTTT.

This sequence joins TRBV10-3 and TRBJ2-2, with TRBD2 matching over 8 bases. Germline lookup yields CDR1 ENHRY and CDR2 SYGVKD. J was trimmed by 0 bases and V by 7 bases; bases with no gene match: 10. The CDR3 has 17 amino acids. In DNA, the CDR3 is TGTGCCATCAACAGCGGGAGTTCGATCACGAACACCGGGGAGCTGTTTTTT. It encodes CAINSGSSITNTGELFF.

The rearrangement links TRBV30 to TRBJ2-1, with TRBD2 as a possible D gene (5 bases). Trimming removed 7 bases from V and 5 bases from J, with 18 bases in between. Germline lookup yields CDR1 GTSNPN and CDR2 SVGIG (reference sequence). This CDR3 contains 14 residues. The CDR3 DNA reads TGTGCCTCCTCCCGGAGGACTCCAAACAATGAGCAGTTCTTC. Its translation is CASSRRTPNNEQFF.

The chain uses TRBV7-8 and TRBJ2-1; 10 nucleotides match TRBD2. From germline, CDR1 is SGHVS and CDR2 FQNEAQ. The ends lost 5 bases at V and 3 bases at J; junction bases unmatched: 10. CDR3 length: 17 residues. This chain's CDR3 is CASSPRRLAGVYNEQFF. CDR3 DNA sequence: TGTGCCAGCAGCCCGAGGAGGCTAGCGGGAGTCTACAATGAGCAGTTCTTC.

V and J are TRBV7-8 and TRBJ2-7; TRBD1 aligns across 7 bases. Germline CDR1 SGHVS, CDR2 FQNEAQ. The CDR3 consists of 13 residues. Losses at the gene ends were 1 base for V and 5 bases for J; bases not matched to a gene: 2. CDR3 coding DNA: TGTGCCAGCAGCTTAGGGACAGGAGACGAGCAGTACTTC. Residues: CASSLGTGDEQYF.

This sequence joins TRBV27 and TRBJ2-1, with D perhaps matching TRBD2 (5 bases). In germline, CDR1 is MNHEY, CDR2 SMNVEV (reference sequence). Trimming left V 2 bases short and J 5 bases short, with 10 bases between. This CDR3 contains 14 residues. The CDR3 loop is CASSLRGSDNEQFF. For the CDR3, the DNA is TGTGCCAGCAGTTTACGGGGATCGGACAATGAGCAGTTCTTC.

The chain employs TRBV11-1 and TRBJ1-1; D possibly corresponds to TRBD1 (5 bases). The CDR3 covers 15 residues. Germline assignment: CDR1 SGHAT and CDR2 FQDESV (reference sequence). Trimming left V 4 bases short and J 8 bases short, with 20 bases between. In DNA form, the CDR3 reads TGTGCCAGCAGCTCGATCTGGGGCGCGGTGGCCGAAGCTTTCTTT. Protein sequence: CASSSIWGAVAEAFF.

The chain joins TRBV2 to TRBJ2-6; D may match TRBD1 or TRBD2 (5 bases each). The V end was cut by 8 bases, the J end by 1 base, with 18 bases between. Germline CDR1 reads SNHLY; CDR2 reads FYNNEI. CDR3 length: 17 amino acids. CDR3 nucleotides: TGTGCCAGCCTACCGGGACGGGGTAGTTCTGGGGCCAACGTCCTGACTTTC. It is translated as CASLPGRGSSGANVLTF.

The chain combines TRBV9 with TRBJ2-1, with D tentatively TRBD2 (5 bases). Germline assignment: CDR1 SGDLS and CDR2 YYNGEE. This CDR3 region has 12 residues. The V end was cut by 0 bases, the J end by 10 bases, with 8 bases between. CDR3 DNA sequence: TGTGCCAGCAGCGTAGACGCGGGCGAGCAGTTCTTC. It translates to CASSVDAGEQFF. Supplemented by reference TRBV9 and TRBJ2-1, the full variable domain reads DSGVTQTPKHLITATGQRVTLRCSPRSGDLSVYWYQQSLDQGLQFLIQYYNGEERAKGNILERFSAQQFPDLHSELNLSSLELGDSALYFCASSVDAGEQFFGPGTRLTVL.

This clone was seen more than once but under ten times. This chain joins TRBV28 and TRBJ1-4, with a weak D call TRBD1 (6 bases). The CDR3 spans 13 residues. Per the germline V gene, CDR1 is MDHEN and CDR2 is SYDVKM. V lost 7 bases to trimming and J lost 3 bases, with 9 bases between them. The CDR3 sequence is CASMDSANEKLFF. The CDR3 DNA is TGTGCCAGCATGGACAGCGCTAATGAAAAACTGTTTTTT.

This chain joins TRBV5-1 and TRBJ1-2; D is possibly TRBD1 (5 bases). V lost 4 bases, J lost 5 bases, and 21 bases lay in between. The CDR3 is 16 residues long. The germline CDR1 and CDR2 sequences are SGHRS and YFSETQ. The CDR3 region has the DNA TGCGCCAGCAGCCCCGCCCTGGGGGTTACTTTTTATGGCTACACCTTC. Protein sequence: CASSPALGVTFYGYTF.

The V call is TRBV7-2, the J call TRBJ2-2; D perhaps matches TRBD2 (5 bases). CDR1 and CDR2 (germline): SGHTA, FQGNSA. The CDR3 runs to 16 residues. V dropped 5 bases and J dropped 4 bases, with 17 bases sitting between them. DNA for the CDR3: TGTGCCAGCAGCACGCGGACCGGGAACTCCACCGGGGAGCTGTTTTTT. Protein sequence: CASSTRTGNSTGELFF.

The chain employs TRBV15 and TRBJ1-2; no firm D call. CDR1 and CDR2 from the germline V gene are LNHNV and YYDKDF (reference sequence). Trimming left V 1 base short and J 7 bases short, with 10 bases between. This CDR3 comprises 13 residues. The CDR3 nucleotides are TGTGCCACCAGCAGAGCTGGGGTGGGTGGCTACACCTTC. Translation gives CATSRAGVGGYTF.

The rearrangement uses TRBV28 and TRBJ1-1; a possible D gene is TRBD1 (5 bases). The germline CDR1 and CDR2 sequences are MDHEN and SYDVKM. The CDR3 runs 14 residues. The ends were cut back, 2 bases at V and 6 bases at J, with 13 bases in the middle. The CDR3 region is CASSLTPGWAEAFF. Written as DNA, the CDR3 is TGTGCCAGCAGTTTAACTCCAGGGTGGGCTGAAGCTTTCTTT.

About this clone: Other nucleotide sequences in the sample specify the same CDR3. The J gene is TRBJ1-5, the V gene TRBV28; 7 bases are a match to TRBD1. Losses at the gene ends were 6 bases for V and 6 bases for J; bases not matched to a gene: 2. The CDR3 loop spans 12 amino acids. The germline gives CDR1 MDHEN, CDR2 SYDVKM. CDR3 DNA sequence: TGTGCCAGCAGGACAGGGAGTCAGCCCCAGCATTTT. This sequence encodes CASRTGSQPQHF.

Remarks on this clone: At the DNA level, this CDR3 is encoded by other sequences in the same sample as well. The chain uses TRBV5-8 and TRBJ2-5; TRBD2 matches 16 bases. This CDR3 has 15 amino acids. The trim removed 4 bases at V and 5 bases at J, leaving 2 bases unmatched. Germline V lookup: CDR1 SGHTS, CDR2 YDEGEE. The CDR3 nucleotides read TGTGCCAGCAGCGGGGGACTAGCGGGAGGGGAGACCCAGTACTTC. Translation: CASSGGLAGGETQYF.

The chain recombines TRBV4-1 with TRBJ2-5; 10 bases map to TRBD1. The CDR3 runs 15 residues. The J segment lost 5 bases and the V segment lost 4 bases, leaving 7 bases of the junction unmatched. From germline, CDR1 is MGHRA and CDR2 YSYEKL. CDR3 protein: CASSLGTGEFETQYF. The CDR3 nucleotides are TGCGCCAGCAGCCTGGGGACAGGGGAATTCGAGACCCAGTACTTC.

V and J are TRBV7-3 and TRBJ2-7; D gene unclear. This CDR3 region has 13 residues. V lost 6 bases to trimming and J lost 1 base, with 10 bases between them. The germline gives CDR1 SGHTA, CDR2 FQGTGA. CDR3 region: CASSPDLSYEQYF. The CDR3 DNA sequence: TGTGCCAGCAGTCCGGACCTTTCCTACGAGCAGTACTTC.